The 32 T cell receptor beta chains below come from one sample, sequenced in a study of Graves' ophthalmopathy and Graves' hyperthyroidism (dated by TCRdb to 2016 to 2018). Reads for this sample came from an Illumina HiSeq 2000. For repertoire sequencing, the TCR beta CDR3 regions were amplified from RNA transcripts. A first-round RT-PCR used HTBI primers with the Qiagen OneStep RT-PCR kit, followed by a second-round multiplex PCR, size selection and purification. TCRdb ran its own pipeline on the public reads, namely fastp trimming at Q25 and MiXCR clone calling, and kept in-frame beta chains. CDR3 protein sequences are deduplicated, and each keeps its most common genes and DNA. Present in this sample are about 380,000 distinct CDR3 sequences, 15% of which were seen just once. Approximately 7% of the sample comes from the top ten. The sequenced material came from peripheral blood. The receptors stem from a woman aged 18-35 years with stable Graves' hyperthyroidism. Donor details come from another sample of the same person, matched by shared clones.

A few counts support this clonotype. The chain recombines TRBV7-9 with TRBJ2-7, with D tentatively TRBD2 (5 bases). CDR1 SEHNR and CDR2 FQNEAQ come from the germline V gene (reference sequence). V lost 5 bases and J lost 4, with 15 bases in between. The CDR3 sequence is 14 residues long. CDR3 amino acids: CASSGREEGYEQYF. The CDR3, as DNA: TGTGCCAGCAGCGGCCGGGAAGAAGGGTACGAGCAGTACTTC.

Of note for this clonotype: This sequence may be a read error, since a much larger clone differs from it by one base. This chain connects TRBV19 to TRBJ2-7, with D possibly TRBD2 on 6 matching bases. The germline V and J ends were trimmed by 3 bases and 6 bases, with 15 bases remaining between them. The CDR3 consists of 14 residues. Germline V gene data show CDR1 as LNHDA and CDR2 as SQIVND (reference sequence). This chain's CDR3 is CASSIGDSYSEQYF. The CDR3 DNA follows: TGTGCCAGTAGTATTGGGGACTCCTACAGCGAGCAGTACTTC.

The DNA of the CDR3 is TGTGCCAGCAGTAGTCCGGATTATAATTCACCCCTCCACTTT. Residues: CASSSPDYNSPLHF. The chain has TRBV12-3 or TRBV12-4 and TRBJ1-6; D is uncertain. CDR3 size: 14 residues. With 5 bases removed from V and 4 bases from J, the gap between germline ends came to 9 bases.

In this sample, this clonotype turned up many times. J is TRBJ1-5 and V is TRBV11-1, with D perhaps TRBD1 (5 bases). This CDR3 has 17 residues. Germline V gene lookup returns CDR1 SGHAT and CDR2 FQDESV (reference sequence). Trimming shortened V by 5 bases and J by 6 bases, and 23 bases separated the two germline ends. CDR3 protein: CASSPSDRGGEGQPQHF. CDR3 nucleotides: TGTGCCAGCAGCCCTTCGGATCGTGGGGGGGAAGGTCAGCCCCAGCATTTT.

This clonotype was counted between two and nine times. CDR3 in amino acids: CASSLVPLPIAGGPGGELFF. The CDR3 DNA reads TGTGCCAGCAGCTTAGTCCCCTTGCCGATAGCGGGGGGGCCGGGCGGGGAGCTGTTTTTT. This sequence joins TRBV11-3 and TRBJ2-2, with 11 bases lining up with TRBD2. This CDR3 region has 20 residues. V lost 1 base to trimming and J lost 7 bases; unmatched junction nucleotides: 17. CDR1 and CDR2 from the germline V gene are SGHNT and YENEEA.

This clonotype has ten or more counts. The chain joins TRBV11-2 to TRBJ1-2, with 7 positions matching TRBD1. The germline V gene has CDR1 SGHAT and CDR2 FQNNGV. This CDR3 has 14 amino acids. With V trimmed by 2 bases and J by 4 bases, 4 bases remained unmatched. The CDR3 region has the DNA TGTGCCAGCAGCTTAAATCCAGGGGGCTATGGCTACACCTTC. It codes for CASSLNPGGYGYTF.

This clonotype was counted at least ten times. Its ends do not fully match the called genes, so a read error is possible. The V and J genes are TRBV6-2 or TRBV6-3 and TRBJ1-6; D is ambiguous. Per germline, CDR1 MNHEY and CDR2 SVGEGT. The CDR3 has 13 residues. For the CDR3, the DNA is TGTGCCAGCAGCCTCCGAATGGATTCACCCCTCCACTTC. It codes for CASSLRMDSPLHF.

This clonotype was counted a few times. The chain carries TRBV25-1 and TRBJ1-1; no definite D call. V was clipped by 7 bases and J by 6 bases, with 15 bases between them. Germline CDR1 reads MGHDK; CDR2 reads SYGVNS. The length of the CDR3 is 13 residues. CDR3 DNA sequence: TGTGCCAGCAATTCGTGGCAGGACGCTGAAGCTTTCTTT. Translating it yields CASNSWQDAEAFF.

The CDR3 here is CATSRGTSGSGTGELFF. CDR3 nucleotides: TGTGCCACCAGCAGAGGGACTAGCGGGAGCGGCACCGGGGAGCTGTTTTTT. The chain combines TRBV15 with TRBJ2-2; the match to TRBD2 covers 13 bases. This CDR3 has 17 amino acids. J lost 4 bases, V lost 1 base, and 3 bases had no gene match. CDR1 and CDR2 (germline): LNHNV, YYDKDF (reference sequence).

This clonotype was seen ten or more times. V is TRBV6-4 and J is TRBJ2-7, with TRBD1 matching over 9 bases. V shed 5 bases, J shed 5 bases, and the junction held 10 bases outside the gene matches. Per the germline V gene, CDR1 is MRHNA and CDR2 is SNTAGT. The CDR3 length is 15 residues. The CDR3 DNA sequence: TGTGCCAGCAGTCGCACCGGGACAGGGACCCACGAGCAGTACTTC. Protein: CASSRTGTGTHEQYF.

This clonotype was picked up many times. The chain joins TRBV11-2 to TRBJ1-2, with D hard to call. This CDR3 is built from 13 residues. Trimming took 1 base from V and 8 from J, leaving 11 bases between them. The V gene's germline CDR1 is SGHAT and CDR2 FQNNGV. CDR3 region: CASSLVLGKGYTF. For the CDR3, the DNA is TGTGCCAGCAGCTTAGTGTTGGGGAAAGGCTACACCTTC.

V and J are TRBV12-3 or TRBV12-4 and TRBJ1-1; no firm D call. The CDR3 loop spans 14 amino acids. V lost 4 bases and J 3 bases, leaving 12 bases between the germline ends. The CDR3 reads CASSWEGPHTEAFF. CDR3 sequence (DNA): TGTGCCAGCAGTTGGGAAGGGCCTCACACTGAAGCTTTCTTT.

This clonotype was found a few times. V usage is TRBV12-3 or TRBV12-4 and J usage is TRBJ1-2; D remains unclear. Trimming cost V 1 base and J 6 bases, with 9 bases left between them. The CDR3 extends over 13 amino acids. CDR3 sequence: CASSLGRMDGYTF. In DNA, the CDR3 is TGTGCCAGCAGTTTAGGACGGATGGATGGCTACACCTTC.

In its sample, this clonotype was seen many times. The chain carries TRBV12-5 and TRBJ1-1, with 9 positions matching TRBD1. With V trimmed by 8 bases and J by 5 bases, 18 bases remained unmatched. The germline CDR1 and CDR2 sequences are LGHNT and FRNRAP. The CDR3 consists of 17 residues. The CDR3 here is CASRPHLGQGGGTEAFF. DNA for the CDR3: TGTGCTAGTCGACCCCACCTGGGACAGGGAGGGGGAACTGAAGCTTTCTTT. Complete variable domain (other parts from reference TRBV12-5 and TRBJ1-1): DARVTQTPRHKVTEMGQEVTMRCQPILGHNTVFWYRQTMMQGLELLAYFRNRAPLDDSGMPKDRFSAEMPDATLATLKIQPSEPRDSAVYFCASRPHLGQGGGTEAFFGQGTRLTVV.

As for this clonotype: Since a much larger clone is just one base distant, this may be a read error. The chain couples TRBV7-9 to TRBJ2-7; 9 nucleotides match TRBD1. V trimming: 7 bases; J trimming: 5 bases; junction bases outside the gene matches: 6. CDR3 length: 13 residues. Germline V lookup: CDR1 SEHNR, CDR2 FQNEAQ (reference sequence). The CDR3 DNA reads as TGTGCCAGCATGTTAACAGGGGGCGACGAGCAGTACTTC. Its translation is CASMLTGGDEQYF.

The chain links TRBV5-8 to TRBJ1-1; no definite D call. CDR3 length equals 14 residues. Trimming removed 0 bases from V and 3 bases from J, with 9 bases in between. Germline V gene data show CDR1 as SGHTS and CDR2 as YDEGEE. CDR3 sequence (DNA): TGTGCCAGCAGCTTGGGGGAAGATTACACTGAAGCTTTCTTT. Translation: CASSLGEDYTEAFF.

This clonotype was picked up a small number of times. The rearrangement uses TRBV6-2 or TRBV6-3 and TRBJ2-7; 8 bases map to TRBD1. This CDR3 comprises 16 residues. Germline V lookup: CDR1 MNHEY, CDR2 SVGEGT. The junction had 6 bases not matched to a gene; V was cut back by 2 bases and J by 0 bases. The CDR3 DNA reads TGTGCCAGCAGTTACGAAATGGACAGGGACTCCTACGAGCAGTACTTC. Protein product: CASSYEMDRDSYEQYF.

V usage is TRBV2 and J usage is TRBJ1-2; a weak D match, TRBD1 (5 bases). There are 11 residues in the CDR3. Deletions cut 8 bases from V and 6 bases from J, with 10 bases between. CDR1 is SNHLY and CDR2 is FYNNEI in the germline V gene. CDR3 bases: TGTGCCAGCCCGGGGGGTAATGGCTACACCTTC. Amino acid sequence: CASPGGNGYTF.

A note on this clonotype: An end of the junction does not agree with germline; a read error may underlie this. CDR3 loop: CASINTGAPNTEACF. The CDR3 bases are TGTGCCAGCATTAATACGGGGGCCCCCAACACTGAAGCTTGCTTT. This chain links TRBV6-5 with TRBJ1-1; D possibly corresponds to TRBD1 (6 bases). There are 15 residues in the CDR3. Germline V gene lookup returns CDR1 MNHEY and CDR2 SVGAGI.

This clonotype was counted at least ten times. This chain links TRBV6-1 with TRBJ1-5; D perhaps matches TRBD1 (6 bases). This CDR3 is built from 16 residues. Germline V gene sequence: CDR1 MNHNS, CDR2 SASEGT. Deletions cut 0 bases from V and 6 bases from J, with 15 bases between. The CDR3 nucleotides are TGTGCCAGCAGTGAAGCGTGGCAGGGGATATCTCAGCCCCAGCATTTT. Amino acids: CASSEAWQGISQPQHF.

The J gene is TRBJ1-1, the V gene TRBV28, with D uncertain. Germline CDR1 is MDHEN and CDR2 is SYDVKM. The V end was cut by 6 bases, the J end by 0 bases, with 14 bases between. The CDR3 length is 15 residues. CDR3 region: CASRGSQLLNTEAFF. The CDR3 DNA reads as TGTGCCAGCAGAGGCAGCCAGCTATTGAACACTGAAGCTTTCTTT.

On this clonotype: A much larger clone sits a single nucleotide away, making a read error possible. V and J are TRBV24-1 and TRBJ2-7, with no clear D. CDR1 and CDR2 from the germline V gene are KGHDR and SFDVKD. The CDR3 is 13 amino acids. The DNA for the CDR3 is TGTGTCACCAGTGGCTCAAGCTCCTACGAGCAGTACTTC. It encodes CVTSGSSSYEQYF.

This clonotype was detected ten times or more. CDR3 region: CASGNQETQYF. CDR3 nucleotide sequence: TGCGCCAGCGGCAACCAAGAGACCCAGTACTTC. The chain recombines TRBV5-1 with TRBJ2-5; D remains unclear. The V end was cut by 7 bases, the J end by 0 bases, with 4 bases between. The CDR3 runs to 11 residues. Germline V gene lookup returns CDR1 SGHRS and CDR2 YFSETQ.

This clonotype was counted many times. The DNA of the CDR3 is TGTGCCAGCAGTTACAGTCTGTACGAGCAGTACTTC. This gives the protein CASSYSLYEQYF. This chain links TRBV12-3 or TRBV12-4 with TRBJ2-7; D call uncertain. The CDR3 extends over 12 amino acids. Trimming stripped 4 bases from V and 4 bases from J, with 8 bases between.

This clonotype has ten or more counts. The rearrangement links TRBV12-5 to TRBJ1-2; D unresolved. The CDR3 has 13 residues. Germline V gene data show CDR1 as LGHNT and CDR2 as FRNRAP. Trimming stripped 6 bases from V and 4 bases from J, with 12 bases between. DNA of the CDR3: TGTGCTAGTGGCCCTCCGAACGTCTATGGCTACACCTTC. Residues: CASGPPNVYGYTF.

This clonotype was counted ten times or more. V gene TRBV15 combines with J gene TRBJ1-5, with D possibly being TRBD1 (5 bases). CDR3 size: 16 residues. Germline values: CDR1 LNHNV, CDR2 YYDKDF (reference sequence). V was clipped by 5 bases and J by 3 bases, with 17 bases between them. The CDR3 DNA reads as TGTGCCACCAGCGGGACCCTGCAGGTTGCCAATCAGCCCCAGCATTTT. This codes for CATSGTLQVANQPQHF.

V gene TRBV2 combines with J gene TRBJ2-7; D is possibly TRBD1 (6 bases). Germline V gene lookup returns CDR1 SNHLY and CDR2 FYNNEI. The CDR3 length is 17 residues. Trimming shortened V by 3 bases and J by 2 bases, and 20 bases separated the two germline ends. The CDR3 is CASSDKVGGRRPYEQYF. CDR3 DNA sequence: TGTGCCAGCAGTGATAAAGTAGGGGGACGAAGACCCTACGAGCAGTACTTC.

This chain links TRBV12-3 or TRBV12-4 with TRBJ1-2; no firm D call. This CDR3 is 12 amino acids long. V lost 3 bases, J lost 5 bases, and 7 bases lay in between. The CDR3, as DNA: TGTGCCAGCAGTTTTGAGTTGTATGGCTACACCTTC. Amino acid sequence: CASSFELYGYTF.

This clonotype showed up many times. The chain is built from TRBV12-3 or TRBV12-4 and TRBJ1-6; weak D call: TRBD1 (5 bases). Between the trimmed V and J ends, which lost 1 base and 7 bases, there was a span of 11 bases. The CDR3 length is 15 residues. The CDR3 here is CASSLVGVDNSPLHF. In DNA form, the CDR3 reads TGTGCCAGCAGTTTAGTAGGGGTCGACAATTCACCCCTCCACTTT.

At least ten counts were recorded for this clonotype. This chain joins TRBV28 and TRBJ2-5, with D hard to call. The germline V gene encodes CDR1 MDHEN and CDR2 SYDVKM. The V and J ends lost 3 bases and 7 bases respectively, with 15 bases between them. The CDR3 consists of 14 residues. Written as DNA, the CDR3 is TGTGCCAGCAGTTTCGAAGGCTTCAAGAGGACCCAGTACTTC. This translates into CASSFEGFKRTQYF.

This clonotype was observed many times. CDR3 region: CASRQTGMFPYEQYF. In DNA, the CDR3 is TGTGCCAGCAGACAGACAGGGATGTTCCCTTACGAGCAGTACTTC. The chain joins TRBV12-3 or TRBV12-4 to TRBJ2-7; 7 bases match TRBD1. With V trimmed by 6 bases and J by 4 bases, 12 bases remained unmatched. This CDR3 is built from 15 residues.

This clonotype was counted many times. The genes are TRBV24-1 and TRBJ1-5; tentative D call: TRBD1 (6 bases). Trimming stripped 3 bases from V and 5 bases from J, with 10 bases between. The CDR3 has 14 residues. Germline loops: CDR1 KGHDR, CDR2 SFDVKD. The CDR3 nucleotides read TGTGCCACCAGTGATGGTCCAGGGGATCAGCCCCAGCATTTT. Translated: CATSDGPGDQPQHF.